This entry lists 7 T cell receptor beta chains sequenced from one sample in a study of spatial heterogeneity in lung cancer (dated by TCRdb to the late 2010s). Per the publication, the time point label means: blood at routine non-recurrence follow-up after resection. Library prep was done by 5' RACE. The sequencer listed for this sample is NextSeq 500. TCRdb trimmed public reads at Q25 via fastp, called clones via MiXCR and kept in-frame beta chains. Every CDR3 protein is listed once, alongside the most common genes and DNA of its rows. The sample contains about 120,000 distinct CDR3 sequences, 10% to 11% of them found a single time. 20% to 30% of the sample rests with the top ten. Sample: PBMCs, taken at follow-up. These receptors originate from a female donor with early-stage non-small cell lung cancer.

This clonotype has a handful of counts. The V gene is TRBV7-8, the J gene TRBJ2-7; the match to TRBD1 covers 8 bases. The V segment lost 0 bases and the J segment 3 bases; nucleotides outside the gene matches: 4. The CDR3 length is 15 residues. Germline V gene lookup returns CDR1 SGHVS and CDR2 FQNEAQ. This CDR3 is CASSLAAGTGYEQYV. In DNA, the CDR3 is TGTGCCAGCAGCTTAGCGGCCGGGACAGGCTACGAGCAGTACGTC.

This clonotype was picked up a small number of times. The gene calls are TRBV4-1 and TRBJ1-6; a weak D match, TRBD1 (5 bases). This CDR3 has 13 amino acids. Trimming removed 4 bases from V and 13 bases from J, with 14 bases in between. Germline CDR1 is MGHRA and CDR2 is YSYEKL. The CDR3 sequence is CASSLQDQGPLHF. For the CDR3, the DNA is TGCGCCAGCAGCCTACAGGACCAAGGGCCCCTCCACTTT.

This sequence joins TRBV5-1 and TRBJ2-1; TRBD2 matches at 10 bases. The CDR3 has 16 residues. Germline-derived CDR1 and CDR2 are SGHRS and YFSETQ. With V trimmed by 4 bases and J by 10 bases, 14 bases remained unmatched. CDR3 nucleotide sequence: TGCGCCAGCAGCCCCCGGACTAGCGGCTCTCTACGGGAGCAGTTCTTC. This sequence encodes CASSPRTSGSLREQFF. The full variable domain, completed using reference TRBV5-1 and TRBJ2-1, is KAGVTQTPRYLIKTRGQQVTLSCSPISGHRSVSWYQQTPGQGLQFLFEYFSETQRNKGNFPGRFSGRQFSNSRSEMNVSTLELGDSALYLCASSPRTSGSLREQFFGPGTRLTVL.

This clonotype was picked up many times. The V and J genes are TRBV7-6 and TRBJ1-3; D call uncertain. Per germline, CDR1 SGHVS and CDR2 FNYEAQ. The germline V and J ends were trimmed by 1 base and 0 bases, with 4 bases remaining between them. CDR3 size: 14 residues. CDR3 sequence (DNA): TGTGCCAGCAGCTTAGGGGCCTCTGGAAACACCATATATTTT. This codes for CASSLGASGNTIYF.

There are a few counts of this clonotype. This sequence joins TRBV2 and TRBJ1-1; the D is unclear. CDR1 is SNHLY and CDR2 is FYNNEI in the germline V gene. V dropped 6 bases and J dropped 8 bases, with 7 bases sitting between them. The length of the CDR3 is 10 residues. CDR3 DNA: TGTGCCAGCAGGCTACAGGAAGCTTTCTTT. It codes for CASRLQEAFF.

The V and J genes are TRBV4-3 and TRBJ1-4, with D possibly TRBD1 on 5 matching bases. Germline CDR1 reads LGHNA; CDR2 reads YSLEER. V gave up 3 bases and J gave up 4 bases, with 12 bases separating them. The CDR3 consists of 15 residues. The CDR3 here is CASSHEGRSNEKLFF. The CDR3, as DNA: TGCGCCAGCAGCCACGAGGGACGGAGTAATGAAAAACTGTTTTTT.

This clonotype appeared a few times. The chain joins TRBV11-3 to TRBJ1-1; TRBD1 is a possible D gene (5 bases). Germline V lookup: CDR1 SGHNT, CDR2 YENEEA. The V gene lost 5 bases and the J gene lost 1 base, with 11 bases spanning the gap. The CDR3 spans 14 residues. The CDR3 DNA reads TGTGCCAGCAGCCTCACCAGGGCGAACACTGAAGCTTTCTTT. Amino acid sequence: CASSLTRANTEAFF. Based on the CDR3 plus reference TRBV11-3 and TRBJ1-1, the full variable domain is EAGVVQSPRYKIIEKKQPVAFWCNPISGHNTLYWYLQNLGQGPELLIRYENEEAVDDSQLPKDRFSAERLKGVDSTLKIQPAELGDSAVYLCASSLTRANTEAFFGQGTRLTVV.